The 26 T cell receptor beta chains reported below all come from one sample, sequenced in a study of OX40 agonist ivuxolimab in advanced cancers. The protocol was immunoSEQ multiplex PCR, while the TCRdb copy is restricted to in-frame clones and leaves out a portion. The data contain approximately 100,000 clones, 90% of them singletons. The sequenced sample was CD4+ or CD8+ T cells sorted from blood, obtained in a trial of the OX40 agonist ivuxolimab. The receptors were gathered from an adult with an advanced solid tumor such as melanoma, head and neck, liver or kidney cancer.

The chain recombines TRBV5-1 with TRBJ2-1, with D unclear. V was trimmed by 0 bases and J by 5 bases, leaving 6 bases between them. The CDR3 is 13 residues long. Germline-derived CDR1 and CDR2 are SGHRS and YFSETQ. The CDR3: CASSLASDNEQFF. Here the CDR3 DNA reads TGCGCCAGCAGCTTGGCAAGCGACAATGAGCAGTTCTTC.

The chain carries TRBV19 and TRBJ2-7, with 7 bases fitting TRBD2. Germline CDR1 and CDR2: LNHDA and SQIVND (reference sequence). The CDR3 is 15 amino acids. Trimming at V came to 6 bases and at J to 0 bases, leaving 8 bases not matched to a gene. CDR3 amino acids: CASRAGRGSSYEQYF. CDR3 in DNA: TGTGCCAGTAGGGCAGGGCGGGGGAGCTCCTACGAGCAGTACTTC.

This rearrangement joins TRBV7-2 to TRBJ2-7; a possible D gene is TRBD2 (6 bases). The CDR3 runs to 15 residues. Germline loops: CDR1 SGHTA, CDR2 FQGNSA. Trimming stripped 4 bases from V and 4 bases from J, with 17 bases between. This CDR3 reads CASSSPTRTGYEQYF. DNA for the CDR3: TGTGCCAGCAGCTCCCCGACTAGAACCGGATACGAGCAGTACTTC.

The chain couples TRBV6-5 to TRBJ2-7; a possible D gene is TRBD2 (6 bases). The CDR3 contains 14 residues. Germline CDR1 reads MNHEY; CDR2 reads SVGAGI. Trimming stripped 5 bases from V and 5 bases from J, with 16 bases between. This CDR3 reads CASSRDFRGHEQYF. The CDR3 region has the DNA TGTGCCAGCAGTCGGGACTTCCGAGGGCACGAGCAGTACTTC.

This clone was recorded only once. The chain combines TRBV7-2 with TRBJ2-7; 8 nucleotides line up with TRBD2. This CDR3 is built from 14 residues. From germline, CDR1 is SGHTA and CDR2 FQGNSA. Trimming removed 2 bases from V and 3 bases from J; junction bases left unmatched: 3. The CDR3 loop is CASSLRGTSYEQYF. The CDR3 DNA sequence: TGTGCCAGCAGCTTAAGGGGGACTAGCTACGAGCAGTACTTC.

The DNA of the CDR3 is TGCGCCAGCAGTCAACCGGGACAGGGAAAAGGGGAGCAGTACTTC. It is translated as CASSQPGQGKGEQYF. This chain connects TRBV23-1 to TRBJ2-7; 9 bases fit TRBD1. TRBV23-1 is assigned to the ORF class and has an uncertain function. The CDR3 totals 15 residues. After removal of 2 bases from V and 7 bases from J, the junction contained 9 bases not matched to a gene.

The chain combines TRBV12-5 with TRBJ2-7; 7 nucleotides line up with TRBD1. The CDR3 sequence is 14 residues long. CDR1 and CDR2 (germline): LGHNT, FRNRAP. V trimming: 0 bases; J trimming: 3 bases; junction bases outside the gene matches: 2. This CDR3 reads CASGLVHRGYEQYF. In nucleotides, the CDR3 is TGTGCTAGTGGTTTGGTACACAGGGGCTACGAGCAGTACTTC.

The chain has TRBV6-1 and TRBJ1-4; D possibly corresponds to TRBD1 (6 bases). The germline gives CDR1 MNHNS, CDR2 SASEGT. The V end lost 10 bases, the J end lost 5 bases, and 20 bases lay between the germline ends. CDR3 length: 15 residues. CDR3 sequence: CATLRSGDRNEKLFF. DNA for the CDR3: TGTGCCACGCTCCGATCAGGGGACCGCAATGAAAAACTGTTTTTT.

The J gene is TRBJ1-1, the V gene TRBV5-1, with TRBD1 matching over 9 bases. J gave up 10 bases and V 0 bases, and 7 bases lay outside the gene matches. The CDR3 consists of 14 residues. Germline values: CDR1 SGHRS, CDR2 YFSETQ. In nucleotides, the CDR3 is TGCGCCAGCAGCTTGGGGACAGGGGATCTGACAGCTTTCTTT. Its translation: CASSLGTGDLTAFF.

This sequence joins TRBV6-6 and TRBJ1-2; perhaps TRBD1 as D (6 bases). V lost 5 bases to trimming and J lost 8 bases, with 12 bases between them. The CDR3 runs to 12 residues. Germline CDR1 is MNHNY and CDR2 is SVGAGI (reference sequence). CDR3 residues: CASSGEGGGYTF. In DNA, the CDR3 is TGTGCCAGCAGTGGCGAGGGGGGCGGCTACACCTTC.

The CDR3 spells CASSYSVWGRGNTIYF. CDR3 nucleotide sequence: TGTGCCAGCAGTTACTCGGTGTGGGGGAGGGGAAACACCATATATTTT. The chain links TRBV6-5 to TRBJ1-3; maybe TRBD1 (5 bases). The CDR3 is 16 amino acids. Germline V gene lookup returns CDR1 MNHEY and CDR2 SVGAGI. V was clipped by 0 bases and J by 4 bases, with 13 bases between them.

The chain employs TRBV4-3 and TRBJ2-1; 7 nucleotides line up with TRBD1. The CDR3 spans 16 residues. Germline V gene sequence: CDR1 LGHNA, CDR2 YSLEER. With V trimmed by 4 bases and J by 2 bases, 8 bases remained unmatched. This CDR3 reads CASSPRFGTAYNEQFF. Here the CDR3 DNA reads TGCGCCAGCAGCCCTCGCTTCGGGACAGCCTACAATGAGCAGTTCTTC.

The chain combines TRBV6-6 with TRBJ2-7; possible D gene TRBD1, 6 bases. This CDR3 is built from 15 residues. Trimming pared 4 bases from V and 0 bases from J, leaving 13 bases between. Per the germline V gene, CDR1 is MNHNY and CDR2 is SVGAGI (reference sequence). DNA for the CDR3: TGTGCCAGCAGTTCCCGGACAGCCAACTCCTACGAGCAGTACTTC. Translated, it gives CASSSRTANSYEQYF.

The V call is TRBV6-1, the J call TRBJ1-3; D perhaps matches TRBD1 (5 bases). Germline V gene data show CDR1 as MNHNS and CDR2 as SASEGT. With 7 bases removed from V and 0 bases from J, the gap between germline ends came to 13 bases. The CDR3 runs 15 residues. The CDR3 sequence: CASNSQAYSGNTIYF. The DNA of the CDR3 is TGTGCCAGCAACTCACAGGCGTACTCTGGAAACACCATATATTTT.

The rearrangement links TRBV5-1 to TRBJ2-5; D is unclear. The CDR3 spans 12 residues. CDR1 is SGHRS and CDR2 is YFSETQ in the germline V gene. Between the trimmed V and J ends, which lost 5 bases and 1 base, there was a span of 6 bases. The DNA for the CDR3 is TGCGCCAGCAGACTTGGCCAAGAGACCCAGTACTTC. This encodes CASRLGQETQYF.

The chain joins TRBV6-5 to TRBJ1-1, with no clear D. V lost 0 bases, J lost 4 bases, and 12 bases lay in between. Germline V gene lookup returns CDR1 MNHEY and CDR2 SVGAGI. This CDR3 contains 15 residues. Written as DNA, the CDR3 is TGTGCCAGCAGTTACTCGTCAACCCGGGGCACTGAAGCTTTCTTT. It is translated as CASSYSSTRGTEAFF.

The CDR3: CASSGGTVLYEQYF. DNA of the CDR3: TGTGCCAGCAGCGGAGGGACAGTCCTCTACGAGCAGTACTTC. The chain uses TRBV7-2 and TRBJ2-7; maybe TRBD1 (7 bases). The CDR3 loop spans 14 amino acids. In germline, CDR1 is SGHTA, CDR2 FQGNSA. Deletions cut 5 bases from V and 3 bases from J, with 14 bases between.

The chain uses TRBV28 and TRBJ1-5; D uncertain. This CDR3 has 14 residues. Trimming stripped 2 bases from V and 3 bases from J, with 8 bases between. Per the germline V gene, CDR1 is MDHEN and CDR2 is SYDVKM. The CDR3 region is CASSLVGINQPQHF. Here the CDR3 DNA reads TGTGCCAGCAGTTTAGTAGGGATCAATCAGCCCCAGCATTTT.

CDR3 amino acids: CASRVGSPLHF. CDR3 bases: TGCGCCAGCAGGGTGGGTTCACCCCTCCACTTT. This chain connects TRBV10-1 to TRBJ1-6; D not resolved. Germline V gene sequence: CDR1 WNHNN, CDR2 SYGVQD (reference sequence). V was trimmed by 6 bases and J by 9 bases, leaving 6 bases between them. The CDR3 has 11 residues.

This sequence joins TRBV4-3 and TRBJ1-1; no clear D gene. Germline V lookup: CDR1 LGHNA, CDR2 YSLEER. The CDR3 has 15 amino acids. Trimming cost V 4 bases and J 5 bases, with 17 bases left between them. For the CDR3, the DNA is TGCGCCAGCAGCCCAGTTACGGGGATCGGGACTGAAGCTTTCTTT. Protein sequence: CASSPVTGIGTEAFF.

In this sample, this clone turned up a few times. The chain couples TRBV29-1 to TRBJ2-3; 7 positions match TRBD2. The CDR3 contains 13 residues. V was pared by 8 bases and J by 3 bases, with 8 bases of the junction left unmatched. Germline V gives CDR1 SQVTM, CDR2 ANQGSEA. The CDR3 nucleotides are TGCAGCTTCAAGGGACTACCTACAGATACGCAGTATTTT. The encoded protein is CSFKGLPTDTQYF.

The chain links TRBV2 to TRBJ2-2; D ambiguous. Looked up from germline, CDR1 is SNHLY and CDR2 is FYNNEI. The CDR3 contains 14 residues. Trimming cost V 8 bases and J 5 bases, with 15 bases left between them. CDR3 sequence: CASSEVVRTGELFF. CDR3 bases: TGTGCCAGCTCCGAGGTCGTCAGGACCGGGGAGCTGTTTTTT.

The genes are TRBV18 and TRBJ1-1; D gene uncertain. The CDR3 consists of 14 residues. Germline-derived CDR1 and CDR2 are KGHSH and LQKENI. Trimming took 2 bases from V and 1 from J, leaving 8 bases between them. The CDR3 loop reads CASSPGSANTEAFF. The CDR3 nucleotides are TGTGCCAGCTCACCAGGATCAGCGAACACTGAAGCTTTCTTT.

CDR3 in amino acids: CASSGNNHEQYF. CDR3 in DNA: TGTGCCAGCAGTGGGAACAACCACGAGCAGTACTTC. This chain uses TRBV25-1 with TRBJ2-7; no definite D call. The CDR3 loop spans 12 amino acids. V lost 4 bases and J lost 5, with 9 bases in between. Looked up from germline, CDR1 is MGHDK and CDR2 is SYGVNS.

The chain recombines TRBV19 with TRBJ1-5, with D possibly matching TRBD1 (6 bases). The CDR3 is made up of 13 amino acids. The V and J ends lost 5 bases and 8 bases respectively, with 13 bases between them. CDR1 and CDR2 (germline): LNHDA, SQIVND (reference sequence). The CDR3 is CASSFTGREPQHF. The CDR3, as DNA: TGTGCCAGTAGTTTTACAGGGAGAGAGCCCCAGCATTTT.

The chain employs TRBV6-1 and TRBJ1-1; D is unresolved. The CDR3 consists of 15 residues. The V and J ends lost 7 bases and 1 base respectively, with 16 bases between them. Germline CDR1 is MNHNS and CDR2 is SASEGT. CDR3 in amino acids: CASTLGTAGNTEAFF. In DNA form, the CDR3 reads TGTGCCAGCACACTGGGTACAGCTGGGAACACTGAAGCTTTCTTT.